The T cell receptor beta chain described here comes from a study of T cell responses to AZD1222 COVID-19 vaccine. Regarding the study as a whole: Donors were largely white British and mainly female; clonal diversity was possibly underestimated. Nearly half of spike-specific TCRs reportedly target variant regions that are unmutated in the B.1.351 and B.1.1.7 variants. CD4 TCRs associated with vaccination spanned spike, dominating at 160-218 and 743-854. Rises in breadth and depth of Spike-specific TCRs came after two AZD1222 doses.

The data were produced by immunoSEQ multiplex PCR, yet TCRdb's version contains in-frame clones alone and is incomplete. The repertoire has about 150,000 clones, around nine tenths of them found once; the top ten carry 0.85% to 1.2%. Note on this clone: The antigen remains undetermined.

This specimen was peripheral blood, taken 28 days after the second AZD1222 dose. The clonotype originates from an adult who received the AZD1222 COVID-19 vaccine.

The CDR3 loop is CASSWPPRGRLDEQYF. Written as DNA, the CDR3 is TGTGCCAGCAGCTGGCCGCCGCGGGGGCGTCTAGACGAGCAGTACTTC. The genes are TRBV11-2 and TRBJ2-7; a possible D gene is TRBD2 (7 bases). The V and J ends lost 4 bases and 5 bases respectively, with 21 bases between them. This CDR3 is 16 amino acids long. Germline V gene lookup returns CDR1 SGHAT and CDR2 FQNNGV.